Given below is one TCR beta chain in context. These data belong to a study of cytotoxic CD8 clonotypes in ibrutinib-treated CLL. Study-wide context: Patient counts were ten to eleven relapsed/refractory, roughly 16 treatment-naive and around 17 IGHV unmutated. Response specimens were obtained following a median treatment duration of approximately 13 months, with a range of 6 to 36. By median around 70 months, roughly twelve had progressed and around 14 stayed remitted; responses had been 2 complete and roughly 25 partial.

Between the trimmed V and J ends, which lost 1 base and 4 bases, there was a span of 15 bases. Germline CDR1 is PRHDT and CDR2 is FYEKMQ (reference sequence). The CDR3 covers 16 residues. Produced via immunoSEQ multiplex PCR; TCRdb's table is partial and in-frame only. This sample yields about 160,000 clones, of which over 75% are seen a single time; approximately 3% belongs to the top ten. The starting material was PBMCs, obtained at disease progression, from a patient treated with ibrutinib. The V and J genes are TRBV13 and TRBJ2-3; either TRBD1 or TRBD2 may fit D (5 bases each). The sequence was obtained from a human donor with chronic lymphocytic leukemia. In DNA form, the CDR3 reads TGTGCCAGCAGCTTAGTGGCCGGGGCGATCGCAGATACGCAGTATTTT. It specifies CASSLVAGAIADTQYF.